This T cell receptor beta chain was profiled in a study of blood T cell repertoires in COVID-19. Study-wide context: Researchers got acute and convalescent COVID-19 samples from the United States, Italy and Spain.

Germline V gene data show CDR1 as SGHRS and CDR2 as YFSETQ. The CDR3 runs 13 residues. Trimming took off 4 bases at V and 4 bases at J, with 11 bases between the two ends. The method was immunoSEQ multiplex PCR; TCRdb's version includes in-frame clones alone and lacks a portion of them. The sample holds around 300,000 clones, approximately 89% seen once. Individuals drawn from around 24 US areas were about 18 to 95 years old. Among Cohort 3 donors, those recovered had two negative PCRs, clearance, or symptom resolution. This rearrangement joins TRBV5-1 to TRBJ1-2; tentatively, D is TRBD1 (5 bases). The sequence was obtained from a woman in her late teens or twenties who had recovered from COVID-19. Sequencing was carried out using PBMCs or T cells enriched from blood (not recorded which). The CDR3 nucleotides read TGCGCCAGCAGCATCGACAGCACCTATGGCTACACCTTC. Translation gives CASSIDSTYGYTF.